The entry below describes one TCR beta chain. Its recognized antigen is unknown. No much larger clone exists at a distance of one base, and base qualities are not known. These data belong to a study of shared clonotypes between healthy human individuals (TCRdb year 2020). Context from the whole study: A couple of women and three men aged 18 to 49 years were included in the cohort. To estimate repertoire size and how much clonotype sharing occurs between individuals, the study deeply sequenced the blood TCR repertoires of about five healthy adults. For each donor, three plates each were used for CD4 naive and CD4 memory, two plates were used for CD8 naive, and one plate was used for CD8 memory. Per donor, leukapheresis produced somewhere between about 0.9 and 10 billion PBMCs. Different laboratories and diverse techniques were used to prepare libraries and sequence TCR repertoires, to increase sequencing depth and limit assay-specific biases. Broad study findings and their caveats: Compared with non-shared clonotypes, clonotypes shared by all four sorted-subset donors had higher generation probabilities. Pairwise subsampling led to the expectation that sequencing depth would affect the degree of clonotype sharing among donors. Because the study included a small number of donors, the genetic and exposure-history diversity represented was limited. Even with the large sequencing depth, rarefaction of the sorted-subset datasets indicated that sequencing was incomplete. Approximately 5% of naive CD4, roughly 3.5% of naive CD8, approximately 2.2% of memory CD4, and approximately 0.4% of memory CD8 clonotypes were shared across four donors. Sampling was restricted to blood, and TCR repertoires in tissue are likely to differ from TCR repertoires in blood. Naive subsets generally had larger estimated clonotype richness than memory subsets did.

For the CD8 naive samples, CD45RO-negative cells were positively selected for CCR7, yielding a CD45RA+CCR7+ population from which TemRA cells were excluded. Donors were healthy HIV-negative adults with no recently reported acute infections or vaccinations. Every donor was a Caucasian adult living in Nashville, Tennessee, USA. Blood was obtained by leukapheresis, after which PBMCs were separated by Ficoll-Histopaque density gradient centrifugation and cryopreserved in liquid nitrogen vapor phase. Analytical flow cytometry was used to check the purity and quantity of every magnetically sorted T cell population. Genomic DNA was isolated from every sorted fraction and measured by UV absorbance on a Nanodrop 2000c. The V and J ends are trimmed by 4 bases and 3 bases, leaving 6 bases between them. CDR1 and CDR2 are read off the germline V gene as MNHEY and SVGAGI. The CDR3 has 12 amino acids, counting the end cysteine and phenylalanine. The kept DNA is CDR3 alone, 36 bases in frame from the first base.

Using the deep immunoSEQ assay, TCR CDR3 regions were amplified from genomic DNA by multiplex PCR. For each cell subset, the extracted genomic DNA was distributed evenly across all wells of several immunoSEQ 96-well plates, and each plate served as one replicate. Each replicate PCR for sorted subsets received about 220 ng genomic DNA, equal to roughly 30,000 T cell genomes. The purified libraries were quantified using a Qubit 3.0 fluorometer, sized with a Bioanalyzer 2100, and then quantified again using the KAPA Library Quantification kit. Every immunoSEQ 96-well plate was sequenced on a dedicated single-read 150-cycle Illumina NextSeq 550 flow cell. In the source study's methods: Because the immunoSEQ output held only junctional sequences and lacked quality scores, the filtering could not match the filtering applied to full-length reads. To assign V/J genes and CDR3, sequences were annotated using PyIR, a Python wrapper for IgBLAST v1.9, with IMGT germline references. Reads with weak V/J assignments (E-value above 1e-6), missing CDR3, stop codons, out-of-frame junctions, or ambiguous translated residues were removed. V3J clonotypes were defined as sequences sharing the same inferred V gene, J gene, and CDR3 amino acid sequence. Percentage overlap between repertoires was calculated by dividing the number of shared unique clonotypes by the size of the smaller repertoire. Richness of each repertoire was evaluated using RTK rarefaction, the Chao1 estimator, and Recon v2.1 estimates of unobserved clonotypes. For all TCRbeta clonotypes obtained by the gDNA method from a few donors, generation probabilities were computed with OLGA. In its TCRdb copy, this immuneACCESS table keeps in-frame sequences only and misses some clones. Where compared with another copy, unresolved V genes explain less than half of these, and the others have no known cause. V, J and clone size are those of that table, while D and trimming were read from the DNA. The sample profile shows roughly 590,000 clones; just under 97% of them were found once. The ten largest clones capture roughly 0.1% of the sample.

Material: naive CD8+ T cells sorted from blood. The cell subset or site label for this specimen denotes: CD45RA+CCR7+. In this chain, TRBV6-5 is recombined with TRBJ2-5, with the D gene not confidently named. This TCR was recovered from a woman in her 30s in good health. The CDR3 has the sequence CASSSGEETQYF. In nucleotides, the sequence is TGTGCCAGCAGTTCAGGAGAAGAGACCCAGTACTTC.